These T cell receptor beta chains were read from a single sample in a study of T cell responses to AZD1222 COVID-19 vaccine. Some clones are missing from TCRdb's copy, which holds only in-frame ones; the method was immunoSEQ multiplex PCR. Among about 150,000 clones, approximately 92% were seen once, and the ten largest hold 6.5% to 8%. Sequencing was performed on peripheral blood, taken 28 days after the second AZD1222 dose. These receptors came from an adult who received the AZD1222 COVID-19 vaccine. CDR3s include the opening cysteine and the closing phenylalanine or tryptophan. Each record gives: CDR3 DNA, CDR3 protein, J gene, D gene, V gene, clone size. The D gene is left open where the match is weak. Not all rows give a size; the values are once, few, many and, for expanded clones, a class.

DNA: TGTGCCAGCAGCTCGTTAGACGGCAGCTACGAGCAGTACTTC; CDR3: CASSSLDGSYEQYF; J: TRBJ2-7; D: NA; V: TRBV5-4; size: once
DNA: TGTGCCATCAGTGGGGACTCTGGAAACACCATATATTTT; CDR3: CAISGDSGNTIYF; J: TRBJ1-3; D: NA; V: TRBV10-3; size: NA
DNA: TGTGCCAGCAGCTTGGGGTTCGCGGATAGCACAGATACGCAGTATTTT; CDR3: CASSLGFADSTDTQYF; J: TRBJ2-3; D: NA; V: TRBV5-8; size: NA
DNA: TGTGCCAGCAGAGCTTACAGGGTTAGGGGTGAAAAACTGTTTTTT; CDR3: CASRAYRVRGEKLFF; J: TRBJ1-4; D: NA; V: TRBV27; size: NA
DNA: TGTGCCAGCAGCCGGACAGGGTGGGATGGCTACACCTTC; CDR3: CASSRTGWDGYTF; J: TRBJ1-2; D: TRBD1; V: TRBV13; size: few
DNA: TGTGCCAGCAGCCCCGAATGGACAGGGGGGACTGAAGCTTTCTTT; CDR3: CASSPEWTGGTEAFF; J: TRBJ1-1; D: TRBD1; V: TRBV9; size: NA
DNA: TGTGCCACCAGCTCACGATCTGGGACCTCTGGGTCCGAGCAGTACTTC; CDR3: CATSSRSGTSGSEQYF; J: TRBJ2-7; D: NA; V: TRBV15; size: NA
DNA: TGTGCCAGCAGCCCCGACATGAGGACTGAAGCTTTCTTT; CDR3: CASSPDMRTEAFF; J: TRBJ1-1; D: NA; V: TRBV5-4; size: once
DNA: TGTGCCAGTAGTGCGCCTCGACAGGGGGAGCCTAGGGCTTTCTTT; CDR3: CASSAPRQGEPRAFF; J: TRBJ1-1; D: TRBD1; V: TRBV19; size: NA
DNA: TGTGCCAGCAGCTTAGGGGGAGCCGAGCAGTACTTC; CDR3: CASSLGGAEQYF; J: TRBJ2-7; D: NA; V: TRBV11-2; size: NA
DNA: TGTGCCTGGAGTAACACCTGGACCTTCTACGAGCAGTACTTC; CDR3: CAWSNTWTFYEQYF; J: TRBJ2-7; D: NA; V: TRBV30; size: NA
DNA: TGTGCCACGGGGGGGAAGGGCACAGATACGCAGTATTTT; CDR3: CATGGKGTDTQYF; J: TRBJ2-3; D: TRBD2; V: TRBV6-5; size: NA
DNA: TGTGCCATCAGTCCGGGACAGGGGTTCAATGAGCAGTTCTTC; CDR3: CAISPGQGFNEQFF; J: TRBJ2-1; D: TRBD1; V: TRBV10-3; size: NA
DNA: TGCGCCAGCAGTTACCAGGTTAGGGCAGGTGAAGCTTTCTTT; CDR3: CASSYQVRAGEAFF; J: TRBJ1-1; D: NA; V: TRBV5-1; size: NA
DNA: TGTGCCAGCAGTTTCGACGGGAGGGAGACCCAGTACTTC; CDR3: CASSFDGRETQYF; J: TRBJ2-5; D: TRBD2; V: TRBV12-3/TRBV12-4; size: NA
DNA: TGTGCCAGCAGCCAAGAGAAGGGTGTGGGCTCTGGAAACACCATATATTTT; CDR3: CASSQEKGVGSGNTIYF; J: TRBJ1-3; D: NA; V: TRBV4-2; size: NA
DNA: TGTGCCAGCAGTTCAGGGGCCCAAACGCAGTATTTT; CDR3: CASSSGAQTQYF; J: TRBJ2-3; D: NA; V: TRBV2; size: NA
DNA: TGTGCCAGCAGTGAAGGGGAGACCGGGGAGCTGTTTTTT; CDR3: CASSEGETGELFF; J: TRBJ2-2; D: NA; V: TRBV6-1; size: NA
DNA: TGTGCCAGCAGTTCCGGCTATCTCCAAGAGACCCAGTACTTC; CDR3: CASSSGYLQETQYF; J: TRBJ2-5; D: NA; V: TRBV28; size: NA
DNA: TGCGCCAGCAGCTTTTGGACAGGGGCCTACGAGCAGTACTTC; CDR3: CASSFWTGAYEQYF; J: TRBJ2-7; D: TRBD1; V: TRBV5-1; size: NA
DNA: TGTGCCAGCAGCTTAGTCCGGGGGGGGACCCAGTACTTC; CDR3: CASSLVRGGTQYF; J: TRBJ2-5; D: TRBD2; V: TRBV11-2; size: NA
DNA: TGTGCCAGCAGCTTATATTCCACCGGGGAGCTGTTTTTT; CDR3: CASSLYSTGELFF; J: TRBJ2-2; D: NA; V: TRBV7-9; size: NA
DNA: TGCGCCAGCAGTGAGTCGAAAGAAGGCTACACCTTC; CDR3: CASSESKEGYTF; J: TRBJ1-2; D: NA; V: TRBV10-2; size: NA
DNA: TGTGCCAGCAGCTCAGGGCTCCTCAGTGAAGCTTTCTTT; CDR3: CASSSGLLSEAFF; J: TRBJ1-1; D: NA; V: TRBV7-3; size: once
DNA: TGTGCCAGCAGCCAAGTCAATCAGCCCCAGCATTTT; CDR3: CASSQVNQPQHF; J: TRBJ1-5; D: NA; V: TRBV3-1/TRBV3-2; size: NA
DNA: TGTGCCAGCAGCTTTTCAGGGGGCTCTGGAAACACCATATATTTT; CDR3: CASSFSGGSGNTIYF; J: TRBJ1-3; D: TRBD1; V: TRBV7-2; size: NA
DNA: TGTGCCAGCTCACCCACAGGGGAGAATCAGCCCCAGCATTTT; CDR3: CASSPTGENQPQHF; J: TRBJ1-5; D: TRBD1; V: TRBV18; size: NA
DNA: TGCAGCGCCCTTCCCAACTACAATGAGCAGTTCTTC; CDR3: CSALPNYNEQFF; J: TRBJ2-1; D: NA; V: TRBV29-1; size: NA
DNA: TGCGCCAGCAGCTTGGATGGACAGAGTAATGAAAAACTGTTTTTT; CDR3: CASSLDGQSNEKLFF; J: TRBJ1-4; D: NA; V: TRBV5-1; size: NA
DNA: TGCAGCGTTGAAAATGGGTCGGAAGCTTTCTTT; CDR3: CSVENGSEAFF; J: TRBJ1-1; D: NA; V: TRBV29-1; size: NA
DNA: TGCGCCAGCAGCCAAGGGTTCGTGAGGAACACTGAAGCTTTCTTT; CDR3: CASSQGFVRNTEAFF; J: TRBJ1-1; D: NA; V: TRBV4-1; size: NA
DNA: TGTGCCAGTAGTACCGGAACTTTCTCTGGAAACACCATATATTTT; CDR3: CASSTGTFSGNTIYF; J: TRBJ1-3; D: NA; V: TRBV19; size: NA
DNA: TGTGCCAGCAGTTACTCGACAGGTGGCTACACCTTC; CDR3: CASSYSTGGYTF; J: TRBJ1-2; D: NA; V: TRBV6-5; size: NA
DNA: TGTGCCAGCAGCCAACCGGGACACCCGAACACTGAAGCTTTCTTT; CDR3: CASSQPGHPNTEAFF; J: TRBJ1-1; D: NA; V: TRBV3-1/TRBV3-2; size: NA
DNA: TGTGCCAGCAGTTACATCAGGGATGAAAAACTGTTTTTT; CDR3: CASSYIRDEKLFF; J: TRBJ1-4; D: NA; V: TRBV6-5; size: NA
DNA: TGTGCCAGCAGTCAGGGGCTAGGGCCTGAAGCTTTCTTT; CDR3: CASSQGLGPEAFF; J: TRBJ1-1; D: NA; V: TRBV25-1; size: NA
DNA: TGTGCCAGCAGTGACTCGGCGGGGGACTACACCGGGGAGCTGTTTTTT; CDR3: CASSDSAGDYTGELFF; J: TRBJ2-2; D: TRBD2; V: TRBV6-4; size: few
DNA: TGTGCCAGCAGTTTTTACGGCAATCAGCCCCAGCATTTT; CDR3: CASSFYGNQPQHF; J: TRBJ1-5; D: NA; V: TRBV12-3/TRBV12-4; size: NA
DNA: TGTGCCAGTAGTCCCGCCGGGACCTCATCCTATGGCTACACCTTC; CDR3: CASSPAGTSSYGYTF; J: TRBJ1-2; D: NA; V: TRBV19; size: NA
DNA: TGTGCCAGTAGTATATCGTGGCCAGTTGGCTACACCTTC; CDR3: CASSISWPVGYTF; J: TRBJ1-2; D: NA; V: TRBV19; size: NA
DNA: TGTGCCAGCACCACGGGACTGGGCGGATACGGCTACACCTTC; CDR3: CASTTGLGGYGYTF; J: TRBJ1-2; D: NA; V: TRBV28; size: once
DNA: TGCAGCGTTGAAGATACGAAGCACTATGGCTACACCTTC; CDR3: CSVEDTKHYGYTF; J: TRBJ1-2; D: NA; V: TRBV29-1; size: NA
DNA: TGTGCCAGCAGCTTAGGGACTAGCGGTTCTTCTGAGCAGTTCTTC; CDR3: CASSLGTSGSSEQFF; J: TRBJ2-1; D: TRBD2; V: TRBV7-2; size: NA
DNA: TGTGCCAGCAGCCAAGATGTCACAGGGGGTTCCGGGGAGCTGTTTTTT; CDR3: CASSQDVTGGSGELFF; J: TRBJ2-2; D: TRBD1; V: TRBV4-2; size: NA
DNA: TGTGCCAGCAGCCAACCCTCGCGGGGGTACCAAGAGACCCAGTACTTC; CDR3: CASSQPSRGYQETQYF; J: TRBJ2-5; D: TRBD2; V: TRBV3-1/TRBV3-2; size: NA
DNA: TGTGCCAGCAGTGAAGGAGGTGAGCAGTTCTTC; CDR3: CASSEGGEQFF; J: TRBJ2-1; D: NA; V: TRBV2; size: NA
DNA: TGTGCCAGCAGCCCTACAGGGGGCAGTCATGGCTACACCTTC; CDR3: CASSPTGGSHGYTF; J: TRBJ1-2; D: TRBD1; V: TRBV7-2; size: NA